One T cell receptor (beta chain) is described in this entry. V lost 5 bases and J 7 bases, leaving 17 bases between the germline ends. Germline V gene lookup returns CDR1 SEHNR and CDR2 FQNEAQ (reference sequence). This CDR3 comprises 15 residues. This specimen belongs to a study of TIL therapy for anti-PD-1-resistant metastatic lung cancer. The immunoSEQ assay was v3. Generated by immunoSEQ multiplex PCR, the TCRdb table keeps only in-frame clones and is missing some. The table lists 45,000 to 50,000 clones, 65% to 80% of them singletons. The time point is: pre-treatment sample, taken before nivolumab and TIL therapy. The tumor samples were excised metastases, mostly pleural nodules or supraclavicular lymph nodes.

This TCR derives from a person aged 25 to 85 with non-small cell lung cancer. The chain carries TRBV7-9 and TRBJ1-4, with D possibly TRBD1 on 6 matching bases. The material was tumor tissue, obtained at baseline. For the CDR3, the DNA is TGTGCCAGCAGCCCCAGACAGGATGGGGGTGAAAAACTGTTTTTT. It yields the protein CASSPRQDGGEKLFF.